This entry describes one T cell receptor (beta chain). These data are taken from a study of shared clonotypes between healthy human individuals. Germline V CDR1 and CDR2: SGHRS, YFSETQ. J gave up 2 bases and V 5 bases, and 19 bases lay outside the gene matches. This CDR3 has 18 amino acids. The assay was immunoSEQ multiplex PCR, and TCRdb's table has in-frame clones only and misses some. Among about 470,000 clones listed, about four fifths were seen once. This receptor was obtained from a woman between 40 and 55 years old in good health. Some clones in this sample may be carry-over from other donors' samples. Sequencing input: PBMCs. The chain recombines TRBV5-1 with TRBJ2-7; 7 nucleotides align to TRBD2. The CDR3 loop reads CASSPKSSSGFRTYEQYF. In nucleotides, the CDR3 is TGCGCCAGCAGTCCCAAATCCTCTAGCGGTTTTCGAACCTACGAGCAGTACTTC. The variable domain in full, with the rest retrieved from reference TRBV5-1 and TRBJ2-7, is KAGVTQTPRYLIKTRGQQVTLSCSPISGHRSVSWYQQTPGQGLQFLFEYFSETQRNKGNFPGRFSGRQFSNSRSEMNVSTLELGDSALYLCASSPKSSSGFRTYEQYFGPGTRLTVT.